The 17 T cell receptor beta chains listed next were all sequenced from one sample in a study of cytomegalovirus exposure and HLA in healthy donors listed by TCRdb under 2017. Library prep was done by the immunoSEQ multiplex PCR assay. In its TCRdb copy, this immuneACCESS table keeps in-frame sequences only and misses some clones. Where compared with another copy, unresolved V genes explain less than half of these, and the others have no known cause. This sample has under 250,000 clones in its table, and roughly three quarters of those were observed once. In total, the top ten clones hold around 1.3% of the sample. The source material was PBMCs. Every receptor here comes from a woman under 40 in good health and CMV-seronegative.

The CDR3 nucleotides read TGTGCCAGTAGTATAGTTATGGGACAGGGGATCAACGAGCAGTACTTC. Amino acids: CASSIVMGQGINEQYF. V usage is TRBV19 and J usage is TRBJ2-7, with TRBD1 identical over 10 bases. The ends lost 1 base at V and 5 bases at J; junction bases unmatched: 8. CDR3 length: 16 residues. The V gene's germline CDR1 is LNHDA and CDR2 SQIVND (reference sequence).

The chain carries TRBV28 and TRBJ1-2, with 9 bases fitting TRBD1. CDR1 is MDHEN, CDR2 SYDVKM, per germline. Trimming cost V 7 bases and J 3 bases; bases outside gene matches: 9. This CDR3 has 15 amino acids. Here the CDR3 reads CASTSAGTGYYGYTF. For the CDR3, the DNA is TGTGCCAGCACCTCCGCCGGGACAGGGTACTATGGCTACACCTTC.

The CDR3 loop is CASTSGTSGRETQYF. For the CDR3, the DNA is TGTGCCAGCACCTCCGGGACTAGCGGGCGGGAGACCCAGTACTTC. The chain joins TRBV2 to TRBJ2-5, with 12 nucleotides matching TRBD2. The CDR3 sequence is 15 residues long. The germline V gene encodes CDR1 SNHLY and CDR2 FYNNEI. V was clipped by 7 bases and J by 5 bases; unmatched bases: 8.

The rearrangement joins TRBV4-2 to TRBJ2-1; TRBD2 aligns across 7 bases. The CDR3 totals 15 residues. The junction had 5 bases not matched to a gene; V was cut back by 0 bases and J by 6 bases. The V gene's germline CDR1 is LGHNA and CDR2 YNFKEQ. CDR3 protein: CASSQDHGGFNEQFF. DNA of the CDR3: TGTGCCAGCAGCCAAGATCACGGGGGGTTCAATGAGCAGTTCTTC.

The V call is TRBV5-1, the J call TRBJ2-1, with TRBD1 matching over 10 bases. CDR3 size: 15 residues. V gave up 2 bases and J gave up 8 bases; unmatched junction bases: 7. Germline V lookup: CDR1 SGHRS, CDR2 YFSETQ. CDR3 amino acids: CASSFRTGGLDEQFF. As DNA, the CDR3 is TGCGCCAGCAGCTTCCGGACAGGGGGTCTGGATGAGCAGTTCTTC.

This clone showed up just once. This sequence joins TRBV2 and TRBJ2-7, with 13 bases lining up with TRBD2. This CDR3 is 14 amino acids long. The J segment lost 4 bases and the V segment lost 8 bases, leaving 5 bases of the junction unmatched. From germline, CDR1 is SNHLY and CDR2 FYNNEI. The CDR3: CASGGLAGYYEQYF. CDR3 sequence (DNA): TGTGCCAGCGGGGGACTAGCGGGGTATTACGAGCAGTACTTC.

CDR3 sequence (DNA): TGTGCCAGCAGCTTTGGTCTAGCGGTACAAGAGACCCAGTACTTC. It translates to CASSFGLAVQETQYF. The V call is TRBV7-6, the J call TRBJ2-5; the match to TRBD2 covers 7 bases. Germline-derived CDR1 and CDR2 are SGHVS and FNYEAQ. V lost 3 bases, J lost 2 bases, and 6 bases stayed unmatched. The CDR3 has 15 amino acids.

V usage is TRBV6-5 and J usage is TRBJ2-3; 9 bases are shared with TRBD2. The CDR3 sequence is 14 residues long. Germline CDR1 is MNHEY and CDR2 is SVGAGI. After removal of 4 bases from V and 5 bases from J, the junction contained 4 bases not matched to a gene. CDR3 region: CASSFRLAEDTQYF. CDR3 bases: TGTGCCAGCAGTTTTAGACTAGCGGAAGATACGCAGTATTTT.

The V gene is TRBV5-8, the J gene TRBJ2-5; weak D call: TRBD2 (6 bases). CDR3 length: 15 residues. The V end was cut by 3 bases, the J end by 5 bases, with 17 bases between. Germline CDR1 SGHTS, CDR2 YDEGEE. The CDR3 loop reads CASSSGDLFRETQYF. CDR3 coding DNA: TGTGCCAGCAGCTCGGGGGACCTATTTCGCGAGACCCAGTACTTC. Complete variable domain (other parts from reference TRBV5-8 and TRBJ2-5): EAGVTQSPTHLIKTRGQQATLRCSPISGHTSVYWYQQALGLGLQFLLWYDEGEERNRGNFPPRFSGRQFPNYSSELNVNALELEDSALYLCASSSGDLFRETQYFGPGTRLLVL.

The sample holds a few counts of this clone. The chain is built from TRBV28 and TRBJ2-2; 14 nucleotides agree with TRBD2. This CDR3 has 18 residues. From germline, CDR1 is MDHEN and CDR2 SYDVKM. Trimming at V came to 5 bases and at J to 13 bases, leaving 18 bases not matched to a gene. CDR3 sequence (DNA): TGTGCCAGCAGTCCGGGACTAGCGGGGGCCCTGAACACCGGTAGGCTGTTTTTT. Translating it yields CASSPGLAGALNTGRLFF.

This rearrangement joins TRBV10-1 to TRBJ1-1, with D maybe TRBD1 (5 bases). The CDR3 runs to 14 residues. Trimming pared 6 bases from V and 1 base from J, leaving 12 bases between. The germline CDR1 and CDR2 sequences are WNHNN and SYGVQD (reference sequence). Written as DNA, the CDR3 is TGCGCCAGCAGCAGGGACTCCTCGAACACTGAAGCTTTCTTT. Translating it yields CASSRDSSNTEAFF.

This CDR3 is CASSVAFTGTGAYEQYF. CDR3 DNA sequence: TGTGCCAGCAGCGTAGCCTTTACCGGGACAGGGGCCTACGAGCAGTACTTC. The V call is TRBV9, the J call TRBJ2-7; 10 nucleotides line up with TRBD1. CDR1 SGDLS and CDR2 YYNGEE come from the germline V gene. The trim removed 0 bases at V and 2 bases at J, leaving 8 bases unmatched. The CDR3 consists of 17 residues.

This clone was seen more than once but under ten times. The chain combines TRBV27 with TRBJ2-4, with a possible D match to TRBD2 (5 bases). Germline values: CDR1 MNHEY, CDR2 SMNVEV (reference sequence). CDR3 length equals 15 residues. Trimming took 6 bases from V and 0 from J, leaving 12 bases between them. The CDR3 spells CASSQGLLAKNIQYF. The CDR3 nucleotides read TGTGCCAGCAGCCAAGGACTCCTAGCCAAAAACATTCAGTACTTC.

In this sample, this clone turned up a few times. The chain combines TRBV6-5 with TRBJ1-2; unclear D gene. This CDR3 contains 13 residues. V was shortened by 4 bases and J by 2 bases, with 8 bases between the two germline ends. Germline CDR1 and CDR2: MNHEY and SVGAGI. The CDR3 DNA follows: TGTGCCAGCAGTTCGGGTCACAACTATGGCTACACCTTC. Translation: CASSSGHNYGYTF.

The chain recombines TRBV28 with TRBJ2-5; weak D call: TRBD1 (5 bases). V was shortened by 1 base and J by 3 bases, with 18 bases between the two germline ends. CDR1 is MDHEN, CDR2 SYDVKM, per germline. The length of the CDR3 is 17 residues. The CDR3 DNA reads as TGTGCCAGCAGTTTATCCCCAGGGTCGGTGGAAGAAGAGACCCAGTACTTC. Its translation: CASSLSPGSVEEETQYF.

The CDR3 nucleotides are TGTGCCAGCAGTGAACCTCGGGGTGGGGTGAAGTACTTC. This codes for CASSEPRGGVKYF. The genes are TRBV25-1 and TRBJ2-7; D possibly corresponds to TRBD2 (5 bases). From germline, CDR1 is MGHDK and CDR2 SYGVNS. There are 13 residues in the CDR3. The germline V and J ends were trimmed by 2 bases and 11 bases, with 16 bases remaining between them.

V gene TRBV30 combines with J gene TRBJ2-7; 9 bases fit TRBD1. The CDR3 runs 13 residues. V lost 4 bases and J lost 6; bases outside the gene matches: 7. Germline assignment: CDR1 GTSNPN and CDR2 SVGIG (reference sequence). CDR3 sequence reads: CAWNLGQGAEQYF. CDR3 bases: TGTGCCTGGAACCTGGGACAGGGAGCCGAGCAGTACTTC.